These 4 T cell receptor beta chains were sequenced from one sample in a study of blood T cell repertoires in COVID-19. Sequenced by immunoSEQ multiplex PCR; TCRdb stores in-frame clones only, minus some. The sample has more than 300,000 clones, nearly 90% seen once; the top ten hold roughly 1%. Sequencing used peripheral blood. These receptors came from a middle-aged woman with COVID-19, enrolled during active disease.

V is TRBV7-2 and J is TRBJ1-5; possibly TRBD1 for D (5 bases). This CDR3 comprises 16 residues. With 4 bases removed from V and 0 bases from J, the gap between germline ends came to 13 bases. Germline V gives CDR1 SGHTA, CDR2 FQGNSA. CDR3 DNA: TGTGCCAGCAGCTCCACAGGAGCGTATAGCAATCAGCCCCAGCATTTT. Translated, it gives CASSSTGAYSNQPQHF.

This clone was found a few times. The V gene is TRBV27, the J gene TRBJ1-4; D is possibly TRBD1 (6 bases). Trimming removed 5 bases at V and 5 bases at J, with 18 bases between. CDR1 MNHEY and CDR2 SMNVEV come from the germline V gene (reference sequence). This CDR3 is 16 amino acids long. The DNA for the CDR3 is TGTGCCAGCAGTGCCGGGACAAAACCTGGGAATGAAAAACTGTTTTTT. Translating gives CASSAGTKPGNEKLFF.

The chain employs TRBV19 and TRBJ2-3, with TRBD2 matching 7 bases. Trimming cost V 3 bases and J 0 bases; bases outside gene matches: 6. The CDR3 runs to 16 residues. Germline CDR1 LNHDA, CDR2 SQIVND (reference sequence). This CDR3 reads CASSISLADSTDTQYF. The CDR3 DNA sequence: TGTGCCAGTAGTATCTCCCTAGCGGATAGCACAGATACGCAGTATTTT.

The J gene is TRBJ2-5, the V gene TRBV28; D is perhaps TRBD2 (5 bases). The CDR3 sequence is 15 residues long. Germline V gene data show CDR1 as MDHEN and CDR2 as SYDVKM. The V end lost 5 bases, the J end lost 3 bases, and 16 bases lay between the germline ends. CDR3 DNA sequence: TGTGCCAGCAGTCCCCGACTAAACGAGGAAGAGACCCAGTACTTC. Amino acids: CASSPRLNEEETQYF.